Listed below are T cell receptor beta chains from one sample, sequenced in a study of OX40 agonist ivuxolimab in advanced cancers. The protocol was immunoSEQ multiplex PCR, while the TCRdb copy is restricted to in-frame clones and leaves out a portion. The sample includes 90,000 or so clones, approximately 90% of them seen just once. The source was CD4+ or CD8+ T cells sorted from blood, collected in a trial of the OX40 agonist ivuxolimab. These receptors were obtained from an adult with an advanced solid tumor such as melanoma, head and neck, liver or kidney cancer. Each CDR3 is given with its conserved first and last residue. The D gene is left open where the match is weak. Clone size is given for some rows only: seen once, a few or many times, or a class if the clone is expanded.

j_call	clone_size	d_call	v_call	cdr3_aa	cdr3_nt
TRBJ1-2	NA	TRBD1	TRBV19	CATQQRTGLYGYTF	TGTGCCACCCAACAAAGGACAGGGCTCTATGGCTACACCTTC
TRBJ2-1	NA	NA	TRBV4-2	CASSQDLGLGVGREQFF	TGTGCCAGCAGCCAAGATCTCGGTCTAGGGGTAGGCCGGGAGCAGTTCTTC
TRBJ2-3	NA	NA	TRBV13	CASSRQGGFSDTQYF	TGTGCCAGCAGCCGCCAAGGGGGTTTTTCAGATACGCAGTATTTT
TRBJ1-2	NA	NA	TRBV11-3	CASSLGFGSGGYTF	TGTGCCAGCAGCTTAGGTTTCGGATCTGGTGGCTACACCTTC
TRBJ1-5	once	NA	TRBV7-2	CASSLAGGRNNQPQHF	TGTGCCAGCAGCTTAGCGGGAGGACGGAACAATCAGCCCCAGCATTTT
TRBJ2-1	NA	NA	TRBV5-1	CASSLLPTSDSYNEQFF	TGCGCCAGCAGCTTGCTACCGACTTCAGACTCCTACAATGAGCAGTTCTTC
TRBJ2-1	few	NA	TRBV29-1	CSVVAVLDEQFF	TGCAGCGTTGTCGCAGTATTGGATGAGCAGTTCTTC
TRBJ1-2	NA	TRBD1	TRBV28	CASVGQPTLNYGYTF	TGTGCCAGCGTGGGACAGCCAACTTTGAACTATGGCTACACCTTC
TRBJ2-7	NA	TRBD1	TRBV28	CASSLLTGLYEQYF	TGTGCCAGCAGTTTATTGACAGGGCTATACGAGCAGTACTTC
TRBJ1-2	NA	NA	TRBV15	CATSRASDYGYTF	TGTGCCACCAGCAGAGCCAGCGACTATGGCTACACCTTC